Presented here are 6 T cell receptor beta chains from one specimen sequenced in a study of T cell clusters in autoimmune cytopenias. TRB rearrangements were amplified by touch-down multiplex PCR with mixed TRB-A/B primers. TCRdb reanalyzed the multiplex PCR reads and collapses them to one entry per CDR3 protein, without DNA. The sample's table shows roughly 6,900 distinct CDR3 sequences. Roughly 38,000 genome equivalents of blood DNA were amplified for TRB. A further study also used this sample, focusing on T cell repertoires in aging, cancer and after chemotherapy.

The sequencing input was peripheral blood. These receptors were collected from a human donor in good health.

This clonotype shows up as medium-sized by frequency. The chain joins TRBV29-1 to TRBJ1-2. CDR3 size: 13 residues. Germline-derived CDR1 and CDR2 are SQVTM and ANQGSEA. This CDR3 is CSVEEGGNYGYTF.

This clonotype is classed as medium-sized by frequency. The rearrangement uses TRBV19 and TRBJ2-5. This CDR3 contains 12 residues. CDR1 LNHDA and CDR2 SQIVND come from the germline V gene (reference sequence). The CDR3 is CASSMEGETQYF. The variable domain in full, completed from reference TRBV19 and TRBJ2-5, reads DGGITQSPKYLFRKEGQNVTLSCEQNLNHDAMYWYRQDPGQGLRLIYYSQIVNDFQKGDIAEGYSVSREKKESFPLTVTSAQKNPTAFYLCASSMEGETQYFGPGTRLLVL.

The chain combines TRBV19 with TRBJ1-2; TCRdb proposes TRBD1, but this gene call is untestable without DNA. Germline V gene lookup returns CDR1 LNHDA and CDR2 SQIVND (reference sequence). The length of the CDR3 is 15 residues. CDR3 amino acids: CASSYRTDSVYGYTF.

V usage is TRBV11-2 and J usage is TRBJ2-5; there is no DNA to check the TCRdb D call of TRBD1. The CDR3 spans 16 residues. Germline-derived CDR1 and CDR2 are SGHAT and FQNNGV. This CDR3 reads CASSSRGTGGQETQYF.

V usage is TRBV7-6 and J usage is TRBJ2-7. This CDR3 region has 14 residues. Looked up from germline, CDR1 is SGHVS and CDR2 is FNYEAQ. The CDR3 reads CASSPYLDRYEQYF. Full variable domain (outside the CDR3, taken from reference TRBV7-6 and TRBJ2-7): GAGVSQSPRYKVTKRGQDVALRCDPISGHVSLYWYRQALGQGPEFLTYFNYEAQQDKSGLPNDRFSAERPEGSISTLTIQRTEQRDSAMYRCASSPYLDRYEQYFGPGTRLTVT.

Measured by frequency, this clonotype is large. The chain has TRBV29-1 and TRBJ2-5; absent DNA, TCRdb's TRBD2 call cannot be checked. Germline lookup yields CDR1 SQVTM and CDR2 ANQGSEA. The CDR3 consists of 12 residues. The CDR3 sequence: CSVVGGGETQYF.